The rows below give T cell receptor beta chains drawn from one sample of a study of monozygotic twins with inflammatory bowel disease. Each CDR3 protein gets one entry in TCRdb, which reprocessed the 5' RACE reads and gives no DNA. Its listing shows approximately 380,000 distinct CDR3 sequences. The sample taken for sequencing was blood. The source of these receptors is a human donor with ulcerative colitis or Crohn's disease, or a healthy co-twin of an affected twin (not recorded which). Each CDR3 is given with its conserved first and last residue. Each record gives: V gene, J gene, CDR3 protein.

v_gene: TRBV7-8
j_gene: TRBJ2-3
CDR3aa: CASSWTGRTDTQYF

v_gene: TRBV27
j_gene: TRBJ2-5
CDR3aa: CASSFSGGTETQYF

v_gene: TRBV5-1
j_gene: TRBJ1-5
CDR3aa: CASSLQGPNQPQHF

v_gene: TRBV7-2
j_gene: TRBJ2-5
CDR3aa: CASSVQAQETQYF

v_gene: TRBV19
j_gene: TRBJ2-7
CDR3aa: CASSTHRGTYEQYF

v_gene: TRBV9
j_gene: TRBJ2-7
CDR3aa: CASSEGRSSSWEQYF

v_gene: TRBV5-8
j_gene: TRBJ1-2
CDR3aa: CASSIRGTYGYTF

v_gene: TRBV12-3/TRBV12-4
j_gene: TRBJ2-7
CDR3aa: CASSPLSNLAQQYF

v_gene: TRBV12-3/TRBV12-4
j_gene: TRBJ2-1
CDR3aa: CASNRQGAYVNEQFF

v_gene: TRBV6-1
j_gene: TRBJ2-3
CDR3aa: CASRGGGVIDTQYF

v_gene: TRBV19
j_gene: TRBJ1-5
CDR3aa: CASRDRGYSNQPQHF

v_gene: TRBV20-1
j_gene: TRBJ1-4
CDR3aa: CSAGDGVTNEKLFF

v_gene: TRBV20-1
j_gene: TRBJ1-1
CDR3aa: CSAPLVRAIKNTEAFF

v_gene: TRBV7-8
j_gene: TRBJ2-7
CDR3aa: CASSLEVGTGNEQYF